This TCR beta chain was obtained from a study of molecular identifiers for immune sequencing clone quantification. Study-wide background: Four of five splits of RNA from 20,000 or 100,000 naive CD8 cells were sequenced in replicates.

The table lists this clonotype with many counts. Its cognate antigen is unknown. Trimming stripped 0 bases from V and 2 bases from J, with 2 bases between. In germline, CDR1 is MNHEY, CDR2 SMNVEV (reference sequence). The CDR3 loop spans 14 amino acids. Methods described previously, with TCR primers listed, were used for bulk TCR libraries. In TCRdb, the PCR reads were re-called with MiXCR into one record per CDR3 protein. The data contain about half a million distinct CDR3 sequences, roughly 24% of them singletons. Study observations and caveats: Beyond 20 RNA copies, clones held over 97% of effector molecules, compared with under 1% in naive cells. Spiked TCR RNA from one Jurkat cell reportedly showed up when mixed among some 1 million naive cells.

Source material: naive CD8+ T cells from blood, with Jurkat cell RNA spiked in. This sample's subset: FACS-sorted CD8+CD4-CCR7+CD45RA+ naive T cells. This receptor was taken from a human donor in good health. Some libraries in this study had Jurkat cell RNA spiked in. This chain links TRBV27 with TRBJ2-6; D uncertain. Written as DNA, the CDR3 is TGTGCCAGCAGTTTATCCGCTGGGGCCAACGTCCTGACTTTC. It codes for CASSLSAGANVLTF.